This T cell receptor (beta chain) was identified during a study of shared clonotypes between healthy human individuals. Study details: With ages of 18 to 49, the donors were a couple of women and three men.

Turning to this clone: Its antigen remains unknown.

Study outcomes and limitations: The sole specimen, blood, was sampled, and tissue repertoires likely differ.

In germline, CDR1 is SGDLS, CDR2 YYNGEE. CDR3 length: 17 amino acids. Trimming cost V 4 bases and J 1 base, with 18 bases left between them. The study ran the assay at deep level. Here immunoSEQ multiplex PCR was the method, and the copy in TCRdb shows in-frame clones only, minus some. Here the sample spans approximately 600,000 clones, approximately 95% being singletons. Terminally differentiated effector memory CD45RA+ cells were excluded by CCR7 positive selection of CD45RO-negative cells. This TCR came from a woman aged 25 to 39 in good health. Sequencing was performed on naive CD8+ T cells sorted from blood. The V and J genes are TRBV9 and TRBJ2-1; D is perhaps TRBD2 (6 bases). CDR3 region: CASSPYQTRSSYNEQFF. For the CDR3, the DNA is TGTGCCAGCAGCCCTTACCAGACTAGAAGTTCCTACAATGAGCAGTTCTTC.